This is a list of T cell receptor beta chains from one sample in a study of OX40 agonist ivuxolimab in advanced cancers. Sequenced by immunoSEQ multiplex PCR; TCRdb stores in-frame clones only, minus some. Here the sample spans more than 80,000 clones, about 90% being singletons. The sample consisted of CD4+ or CD8+ T cells sorted from blood, taken in a trial of the OX40 agonist ivuxolimab. The source of these receptors is an adult with an advanced solid tumor such as melanoma, head and neck, liver or kidney cancer. CDR3s include the opening cysteine and the closing phenylalanine or tryptophan. D genes are given only for firm matches. A clone size is listed for some rows: how often the clone was seen (once, few, many), or a class if it is expanded.

V gene	J gene	D gene	clone size	CDR3 DNA	CDR3 protein
TRBV5-4	TRBJ1-2	TRBD1	.	TGTGCCAGCAGCCCTGACAGGGACTATGGCTACACCTTC	CASSPDRDYGYTF
TRBV10-1	TRBJ2-4	.	.	TGCGCCAGCAGTGAGTCGGCAGGGACCAAAAACATTCAGTACTTC	CASSESAGTKNIQYF
TRBV11-2	TRBJ2-5	TRBD2	.	TGTGCCAGCAGCCCAAGTGGCCTAGCGGGAGTAGAGACCCAGTACTTC	CASSPSGLAGVETQYF
TRBV29-1	TRBJ2-1	.	.	TGCAGCGTTGCTAGGGTTTGGGAATCCAATGAGCAGTTCTTC	CSVARVWESNEQFF
TRBV30	TRBJ1-2	.	.	TGTGCCTGGAGTGGAAGGGTTCGCTACACCTTC	CAWSGRVRYTF
TRBV29-1	TRBJ2-7	TRBD1	few	TGCAGCGTTGGCGGACAGGGGGCGAGAGAGCAGTACTTC	CSVGGQGAREQYF
TRBV13	TRBJ2-1	TRBD2	.	TGTGCCAGCAGTGTGGGCGGGAGGTCCTACAATGAGCAGTTCTTC	CASSVGGRSYNEQFF
TRBV21-1	TRBJ2-7	.	once	TGTGCCAGCAGCAAAGTTCGGGGTTTCCACGAGCAGTACTTC	CASSKVRGFHEQYF
TRBV28	TRBJ2-7	.	.	TGTGCCAGCAGTTTAGAAACCCTTTCCTACGAGCAGTACTTC	CASSLETLSYEQYF
TRBV7-9	TRBJ2-2	TRBD2	once	TGTGCCAGCAGCTTACCCCGACTAGCGGGGATATCCGGGGAGCTGTTTTTT	CASSLPRLAGISGELFF
TRBV5-1	TRBJ1-1	.	.	TGCGCCAGCAGCTTGAATCAGATTGGCACTGAAGCTTTCTTT	CASSLNQIGTEAFF
TRBV30	TRBJ2-2	.	.	TGTGCCTGGAGTGTGTCTGACAGGCACACCGGGGAGCTGTTTTTT	CAWSVSDRHTGELFF
TRBV2	TRBJ1-2	.	.	TGTGCCACCTCAGGGGAGGTAAGCTATGGCTACACCTTC	CATSGEVSYGYTF
TRBV6-1	TRBJ2-2	.	.	TGTGCCAGCATTTGGGGGCTCGGGACCGGGGAGCTGTTTTTT	CASIWGLGTGELFF
TRBV28	TRBJ1-3	.	.	TGTGCCAGCAGTTCCCCCCGATTCGGGAGCTCTGGAAACACCATATATTTT	CASSSPRFGSSGNTIYF
TRBV7-2	TRBJ1-2	TRBD1	.	TGTGCCAGCAGCCCCAGCGGACAGGGCGGCTACACCTTC	CASSPSGQGGYTF
TRBV5-1	TRBJ2-5	.	.	TGCGCCAGCAGCCACGGGACGGCGCAAGAGACCCAGTACTTC	CASSHGTAQETQYF
TRBV6-6	TRBJ1-5	TRBD1	.	TGTGCCAGCAGTTACTCAGGGACAGGTGGACAGCCCCAGCATTTT	CASSYSGTGGQPQHF
TRBV30	TRBJ2-4	.	.	TGTGCCTGGAGCGTTAACGCGAACATTCAGTACTTC	CAWSVNANIQYF
TRBV25-1	TRBJ2-3	.	.	TGTGCCAGCAGTGAGCGGTTTCGGGATACGCAGTATTTT	CASSERFRDTQYF
TRBV10-1	TRBJ2-7	.	.	TGCGCCAGCAGTGCAGGGCCACAGCAGGGGCAGTACTTC	CASSAGPQQGQYF
TRBV6-5	TRBJ2-1	.	.	TGTGCCAGCAGTTACTCGAGAGGGGTCTCCTACAATGAGCAGTTCTTC	CASSYSRGVSYNEQFF
TRBV27	TRBJ2-3	.	.	TGTGCCAGCAGTTTACTTGGCACAGATACGCAGTATTTT	CASSLLGTDTQYF
TRBV5-5	TRBJ2-7	.	once	TGTGCCAGCAGCTCCGGCGGGATTATTTCCTACGAGCAGTACTTC	CASSSGGIISYEQYF
TRBV28	TRBJ1-2	.	.	TGTGCCAGCAGACAGATAGGTGGTGGCTACACCTTC	CASRQIGGGYTF
TRBV30	TRBJ1-1	TRBD1	.	TGTGCCTGGAGTCCCAGACAGGGGAGGGGAATTGAAGCTTTCTTT	CAWSPRQGRGIEAFF
TRBV18	TRBJ2-5	TRBD2	.	TGTGCCAGCTCACCATTAGCGGGAGGGCAAGAGACCCAGTACTTC	CASSPLAGGQETQYF
TRBV11-1	TRBJ2-7	TRBD1	.	TGTGCCAGCAGCGCCAGGGACAGAACCTACGAGCAGTACTTC	CASSARDRTYEQYF
TRBV30	TRBJ1-1	.	.	TGTGCCTCCTCCCGTCTCCGGGGGCTCAACACTGAAGCTTTCTTT	CASSRLRGLNTEAFF
TRBV7-2	TRBJ1-1	.	.	TGTGCCAGCAGCTTAAATAAGCTTCCGAACACTGAAGCTTTCTTT	CASSLNKLPNTEAFF
TRBV28	TRBJ2-4	TRBD1	.	TGTGCCAGCAGTTTAGGATTGACAGGGGGCGGTAAAAACATTCAGTACTTC	CASSLGLTGGGKNIQYF
TRBV20-1	TRBJ1-2	.	few	TGCAGTGCTAATCCTGCGGGAGGCTACACCTTC	CSANPAGGYTF
TRBV4-1	TRBJ2-2	.	.	TGCGCCAGCAGCCAAGAAGGGCAGCAACCGAACACCGGGGAGCTGTTTTTT	CASSQEGQQPNTGELFF
TRBV18	TRBJ1-3	.	once	TGTGCCAGCTCACCCTCAGGGGTCTCTGGAAACACCATATATTTT	CASSPSGVSGNTIYF
TRBV7-9	TRBJ2-2	TRBD1	.	TGTGCCAGCAGCCCTACCATCACAGGGGCGAACACCGGGGAGCTGTTTTTT	CASSPTITGANTGELFF
TRBV19	TRBJ2-1	TRBD2	.	TGTGCCAGTAGTCCCACCCCCCGGACTAGCGGGAACGGTCGGTTCTTC	CASSPTPRTSGNGRFF
TRBV2	TRBJ2-5	TRBD1	.	TGTGCCCAGCTCAGGGACAGGGGCAAGGAGACCCAGTACTTC	CAQLRDRGKETQYF